Listed here are 21 T cell receptor beta chains from one sample, sequenced in a study of cytomegalovirus exposure and HLA in healthy donors. This PCR relied on a set of 60 Vbeta primers and 13 Jbeta primers. Sequencing used immunoSEQ multiplex PCR; TCRdb keeps in-frame clones, though not all of them. The data show roughly 130,000 clones, with less than 85% seen just once and 2.5% held by the top ten. Sequenced material: PBMCs. Every receptor here comes from a man younger than 40 in good health and CMV-seronegative.

Regarding this clone: One end of the junction is discordant with germline, which a read error may explain. DNA of the CDR3: TGCAGCGGACTGGCGGACAGGGGCCGTTGGGCCTTC. It encodes CSGLADRGRWAF. The chain couples TRBV29-1 to TRBJ1-2, with 9 bases identical to TRBD1. The CDR3 consists of 12 residues. Germline-derived CDR1 and CDR2 are SQVTM and ANQGSEA.

This chain joins TRBV10-1 and TRBJ2-7; the D is unclear. The CDR3 totals 14 residues. CDR1 is WNHNN, CDR2 SYGVQD, per germline (reference sequence). V lost 2 bases and J lost 0, with 8 bases in between. This CDR3 is CASSEGGGSYEQYF. CDR3 nucleotides: TGCGCCAGCAGTGAGGGCGGTGGCTCCTACGAGCAGTACTTC.

The V and J genes are TRBV7-9 and TRBJ2-5, with 8 bases identical to TRBD2. The V gene's germline CDR1 is SEHNR and CDR2 FQNEAQ (reference sequence). The CDR3 covers 15 residues. The J segment lost 5 bases and the V segment lost 4 bases, leaving 9 bases of the junction unmatched. Written as DNA, the CDR3 is TGTGCCAGCAGCTCCCAAGGAGCGGGAGTGGAGACCCAGTACTTC. Translation gives CASSSQGAGVETQYF.

This clone was seen more than once but under ten times. The chain recombines TRBV19 with TRBJ2-7, with TRBD2 identical over 10 bases. J lost 2 bases, V lost 6 bases, and 4 bases had no gene match. Germline loops: CDR1 LNHDA, CDR2 SQIVND (reference sequence). This CDR3 region has 14 residues. The CDR3 DNA sequence: TGTGCCAGTAGCGGACTAGCGGTTCCCTACGAGCAGTACTTC. Translating it yields CASSGLAVPYEQYF. Drawing the rest from reference TRBV19 and TRBJ2-7, the complete variable domain is DGGITQSPKYLFRKEGQNVTLSCEQNLNHDAMYWYRQDPGQGLRLIYYSQIVNDFQKGDIAEGYSVSREKKESFPLTVTSAQKNPTAFYLCASSGLAVPYEQYFGPGTRLTVT.

About this clone itself: Compared with germline, one end of the junction differs, possibly owing to a read error. The J gene is TRBJ1-5, the V gene TRBV4-1, with D unclear. The germline CDR1 and CDR2 sequences are MGHRA and YSYEKL. The CDR3 is made up of 14 amino acids. The CDR3 sequence: CASSQGGVSQPQNF. CDR3 DNA: TGCGCCAGCAGCCAAGGCGGGGTCAGTCAGCCCCAGAATTTT.

This clone has a handful of counts. V and J are TRBV11-3 and TRBJ1-3; no definite D call. Germline-derived CDR1 and CDR2 are SGHNT and YENEEA. Trimming shortened V by 5 bases and J by 0 bases, and 14 bases separated the two germline ends. The CDR3 runs to 16 residues. CDR3 amino acids: CASSAQDWSSGNTIYF. The CDR3 nucleotides are TGTGCCAGCAGCGCTCAGGATTGGTCCTCTGGAAACACCATATATTTT.

This rearrangement joins TRBV6-4 to TRBJ1-2; D not resolved. The CDR3 is made up of 15 amino acids. V lost 4 bases to trimming and J lost 7 bases, with 19 bases between them. CDR1 MRHNA and CDR2 SNTAGT come from the germline V gene. In DNA form, the CDR3 reads TGTGCCAGCAGTGTTGAGGAGGGCGCGGAGTCTGGCTACACCTTC. Its protein product is CASSVEEGAESGYTF.

The V and J genes are TRBV27 and TRBJ1-1, with 8 positions matching TRBD1. Germline trimming cut 2 bases from V and 5 bases from J; bases unmatched to any gene: 16. The CDR3 spans 18 residues. Germline lookup yields CDR1 MNHEY and CDR2 SMNVEV (reference sequence). The CDR3 sequence: CASSLATNPQGAGTEAFF. In DNA form, the CDR3 reads TGTGCCAGCAGTTTAGCCACCAATCCGCAGGGGGCGGGAACTGAAGCTTTCTTT.

The chain joins TRBV4-1 to TRBJ2-1; 8 nucleotides line up with TRBD2. CDR3 length equals 15 residues. J gave up 6 bases and V 8 bases, and 12 bases lay outside the gene matches. Per germline, CDR1 MGHRA and CDR2 YSYEKL. The CDR3 DNA follows: TGCGCCAGCCGCGCGTTAAGCGGGAGCGGCAATGAGCAGTTCTTC. This sequence encodes CASRALSGSGNEQFF.

This clone appeared a few times. This sequence joins TRBV19 and TRBJ2-2; 10 bases are a match to TRBD1. J gave up 4 bases and V 4 bases, and 3 bases lay outside the gene matches. Germline V lookup: CDR1 LNHDA, CDR2 SQIVND (reference sequence). The CDR3 runs 15 residues. In DNA form, the CDR3 reads TGTGCCAGTAGTACCTGGACAGGGGGCACCGGGGAGCTGTTTTTT. Its protein is CASSTWTGGTGELFF.

In this sample, this clone turned up a few times. This sequence joins TRBV7-2 and TRBJ1-2, with a possible D match to TRBD1 (5 bases). This CDR3 has 15 amino acids. The germline gives CDR1 SGHTA, CDR2 FQGNSA. Deletions cut 4 bases from V and 3 bases from J, with 15 bases between. CDR3 sequence reads: CASSYGQGGYYGYTF. CDR3 in DNA: TGTGCCAGCAGCTACGGTCAGGGAGGTTACTATGGCTACACCTTC.

V and J are TRBV9 and TRBJ2-3; 8 nucleotides line up with TRBD2. V shed 3 bases, J shed 1 base, and the junction held 7 bases outside the gene matches. This CDR3 has 16 amino acids. Per the germline V gene, CDR1 is SGDLS and CDR2 is YYNGEE. CDR3 nucleotides: TGTGCCAGCAGCGAAAGCGGGCGGGAGGGCACAGATACGCAGTATTTT. Residues: CASSESGREGTDTQYF.

The V call is TRBV28, the J call TRBJ2-5; possibly TRBD2 for D (5 bases). CDR3 length: 12 residues. V was trimmed by 5 bases and J by 5 bases, leaving 9 bases between them. Germline CDR1 is MDHEN and CDR2 is SYDVKM. CDR3 coding DNA: TGTGCCAGCAGTATGACTAAGGAGACCCAGTACTTC. Its translation: CASSMTKETQYF.

This chain joins TRBV30 and TRBJ2-1, with TRBD1 matching over 7 bases. The CDR3 length is 13 residues. In germline, CDR1 is GTSNPN, CDR2 SVGIG (reference sequence). With V trimmed by 4 bases and J by 10 bases, 10 bases remained unmatched. The CDR3 spells CAWTVTGTGEQFF. Written as DNA, the CDR3 is TGTGCCTGGACGGTGACAGGGACGGGCGAGCAGTTCTTC.

This chain uses TRBV5-4 with TRBJ2-2; tentatively, D is TRBD1 (5 bases). CDR1 is SGHNT and CDR2 is YYREEE in the germline V gene (reference sequence). Trimming removed 5 bases from V and 4 bases from J, with 15 bases in between. The CDR3 totals 15 residues. The CDR3 DNA sequence: TGTGCCAGCAGTGTTGACAGAGAATTCACCGGGGAGCTGTTTTTT. It specifies CASSVDREFTGELFF.

V is TRBV29-1 and J is TRBJ1-4, with 12 bases lining up with TRBD1. Losses at the gene ends were 0 bases for V and 10 bases for J; bases not matched to a gene: 3. The CDR3 extends over 14 amino acids. Per the germline V gene, CDR1 is SQVTM and CDR2 is ANQGSEA. The CDR3 DNA sequence: TGCAGCGTTGAAGAAGGGACAGGGGGCGGAAAACTGTTTTTT. Protein product: CSVEEGTGGGKLFF.

The chain has TRBV2 and TRBJ2-1; D possibly corresponds to TRBD2 (5 bases). V lost 3 bases and J 3 bases, leaving 6 bases between the germline ends. The CDR3 extends over 13 amino acids. The V gene's germline CDR1 is SNHLY and CDR2 FYNNEI. CDR3 coding DNA: TGTGCCAGCAGTGACACTAGCTACAATGAGCAGTTCTTC. Translating gives CASSDTSYNEQFF.

The V gene is TRBV9, the J gene TRBJ2-2; D possibly corresponds to TRBD1 (5 bases). CDR1 is SGDLS and CDR2 is YYNGEE in the germline V gene. The CDR3 runs to 13 residues. Between the trimmed V and J ends, which lost 3 bases and 7 bases, there was a span of 10 bases. The CDR3 here is CASSEGNGGELFF. CDR3 nucleotides: TGTGCCAGCAGCGAGGGGAATGGCGGGGAGCTGTTTTTT.

CDR3 bases: TGTGCCAGCAGCTCCGCCGGGGCTGGGGCCAACGTCCTGACTTTC. This codes for CASSSAGAGANVLTF. V usage is TRBV7-6 and J usage is TRBJ2-6, with a tentative D call TRBD2 (5 bases). With 4 bases removed from V and 2 bases from J, the gap between germline ends came to 9 bases. This CDR3 has 15 residues. Germline V gene sequence: CDR1 SGHVS, CDR2 FNYEAQ.

This chain connects TRBV11-2 to TRBJ2-5; D perhaps matches TRBD1 (5 bases). Deletions cut 1 base from V and 5 bases from J, with 11 bases between. The CDR3 covers 14 residues. The germline gives CDR1 SGHAT, CDR2 FQNNGV. The CDR3 DNA reads TGTGCCAGCAGCTTAGTAAGGGGTTGGGAGACCCAGTACTTC. The encoded protein is CASSLVRGWETQYF.

This chain joins TRBV6-4 and TRBJ2-5; D gene uncertain. The J call may be wrong; the DNA end is better matched by TRBJ2-7. Germline CDR1 MRHNA, CDR2 SNTAGT. This CDR3 contains 13 residues. The CDR3 protein is CASSDWLGYEQYF. The DNA of the CDR3 is TGTGCCAGCAGTGACTGGCTAGGCTACGAGCAGTACTTC.